In this sample, the clone carrying this TCR beta chain turned up once. This sample was taken from a study of blood T cell repertoires in COVID-19. As for the study in general: From the United States, Italy and Spain came samples of acute and convalescent COVID-19. The cDNA or gDNA used as material had been derived from T cells, B-cell-depleted T cells, or PBMCs.

J lost 4 bases, V lost 7 bases, and 8 bases had no gene match. CDR1 SEHNR and CDR2 FQNEAQ come from the germline V gene (reference sequence). The CDR3 is 14 amino acids. The method was immunoSEQ multiplex PCR; TCRdb's version includes in-frame clones alone and lacks a portion of them. The table includes tens of thousands of clones, approximately 83% detected once. Those enrolled in Seattle joined during active infection and were followed longitudinally afterward. The genes are TRBV7-9 and TRBJ1-1; the match to TRBD1 covers 8 bases. The source of this sequence is a man aged 25 to 40 with COVID-19, enrolled during active disease. The sample was peripheral blood. The CDR3 sequence is CASTPTGGSTEAFF. The CDR3 DNA follows: TGTGCCAGCACCCCTACAGGGGGTAGCACTGAAGCTTTCTTT.